These 21 T cell receptor beta chains came from one sample sequenced in a study of T cells in Graves' hyperthyroidism and ophthalmopathy. Amplification of TCR beta CDR3 regions used RNA as the template. TCR CDR3 underwent first-round RT-PCR with the HTBI primer set. TCRdb passed the multiplex PCR reads through MiXCR, listing each CDR3 protein once. The sample shows about 420,000 distinct CDR3 sequences, about an eighth of them seen only once. Sequencing was carried out using blood. Every receptor here comes from a woman aged 18-29 years with Graves' hyperthyroidism.

This clonotype was observed many times. CDR3: CASSLSGYGKNIQYF. CDR3 bases: TGCGCCAGCAGCTTGTCTGGGTATGGCAAAAACATTCAGTACTTC. The chain carries TRBV5-1 and TRBJ2-4, with D unresolved. CDR3 length: 15 amino acids. CDR1 is SGHRS and CDR2 is YFSETQ in the germline V gene. The V gene lost 1 base and the J gene lost 3 bases, with 11 bases spanning the gap.

In this sample, this clonotype turned up many times. The V gene is TRBV3-1, the J gene TRBJ2-3; D possibly corresponds to TRBD2 (5 bases). Germline assignment: CDR1 LGHDT and CDR2 YNNKEL (reference sequence). This CDR3 region has 15 residues. Trimming left V 0 bases short and J 2 bases short, with 9 bases between. CDR3 sequence reads: CASSQDLAFTDTQYF. CDR3 sequence (DNA): TGTGCCAGCAGCCAAGATCTAGCCTTCACAGATACGCAGTATTTT.

The chain carries TRBV28 and TRBJ1-5, with 9 bases aligning to TRBD1. The CDR3 spans 16 residues. From germline, CDR1 is MDHEN and CDR2 SYDVKM. V dropped 6 bases and J dropped 6; count of bases not matched to a gene: 12. Here the CDR3 DNA reads TGTGCCAGCAGCCTCCGGGACAGGGTTGTTGGTCAGCCCCAGCATTTT. This codes for CASSLRDRVVGQPQHF. Filled out from reference TRBV28 and TRBJ1-5, the complete variable domain reads DVKVTQSSRYLVKRTGEKVFLECVQDMDHENMFWYRQDPGLGLRLIYFSYDVKMKEKGDIPEGYSVSREKKERFSLILESASTNQTSMYLCASSLRDRVVGQPQHFGDGTRLSIL.

This clonotype was found many times. The J gene is TRBJ2-7, the V gene TRBV28, with D perhaps given as TRBD1 or TRBD2 (5 bases each). V was shortened by 6 bases and J by 3 bases, with 9 bases between the two germline ends. In germline, CDR1 is MDHEN, CDR2 SYDVKM. The CDR3 has 12 residues. CDR3 DNA sequence: TGTGCCAGCAGGGGGACCGACTACGAGCAGTACTTC. Translating it yields CASRGTDYEQYF. Drawing the rest from reference TRBV28 and TRBJ2-7, the complete variable domain is DVKVTQSSRYLVKRTGEKVFLECVQDMDHENMFWYRQDPGLGLRLIYFSYDVKMKEKGDIPEGYSVSREKKERFSLILESASTNQTSMYLCASRGTDYEQYFGPGTRLTVT.

This chain connects TRBV10-2 to TRBJ1-2, with D possibly being TRBD1 (5 bases). V lost 0 bases to trimming and J lost 6 bases, with 11 bases between them. CDR3 length: 14 amino acids. CDR1 is WSHSY, CDR2 SAAADI, per germline. The CDR3 DNA sequence: TGCGCCAGCAGTGAGTCAGGTGGGGGTGATGGCTACACCTTC. Amino acid sequence: CASSESGGGDGYTF.

This clonotype was counted many times. CDR3 coding DNA: TGTGCCAGCAGTTTAAGCCGACTTAGAGCGGGAAAGTACAATGAGCAGTTCTTC. Its translation is CASSLSRLRAGKYNEQFF. This chain links TRBV28 with TRBJ2-1; 7 nucleotides match TRBD2. With 2 bases clipped from V and 4 bases from J, the junction kept 14 bases outside the gene matches. The CDR3 consists of 18 residues. Per the germline V gene, CDR1 is MDHEN and CDR2 is SYDVKM.

This clonotype occurred many times. V is TRBV27 and J is TRBJ2-7, with no clear D. The CDR3 totals 14 residues. The V end lost 5 bases, the J end lost 3 bases, and 14 bases lay between the germline ends. Germline assignment: CDR1 MNHEY and CDR2 SMNVEV (reference sequence). The CDR3 DNA is TGTGCCAGCAGTCCCCAGGACGAGATCTACGAGCAGTACTTC. Translated: CASSPQDEIYEQYF.

This clonotype was detected many times. The rearrangement uses TRBV20-1 and TRBJ2-3, with 11 bases fitting TRBD2. CDR1 and CDR2 from the germline V gene are DFQATT and SNEGSKA (reference sequence). The CDR3 has 15 residues. Trimming removed 5 bases from V and 5 bases from J; junction bases left unmatched: 9. This chain's CDR3 is CSASPLAGVRDTQYF. The DNA of the CDR3 is TGCAGTGCTTCCCCACTAGCGGGAGTGAGAGATACGCAGTATTTT.

There are many counts of this clonotype. The chain couples TRBV18 to TRBJ2-7; 11 bases fit TRBD1. The V gene's germline CDR1 is KGHSH and CDR2 LQKENI. CDR3 length: 14 amino acids. J was trimmed by 3 bases and V by 5 bases; bases with no gene match: 3. CDR3 region: CASSDGTGGYEQYF. The CDR3 DNA follows: TGTGCCAGCTCAGACGGGACAGGGGGCTACGAGCAGTACTTC.

This clonotype was counted a few times. CDR3: CASRGRENTEAFF. The CDR3 DNA follows: TGTGCCAGCCGCGGAAGGGAGAACACTGAAGCTTTCTTT. The gene calls are TRBV19 and TRBJ1-1, with D hard to call. The V and J ends lost 9 bases and 1 base respectively, with 12 bases between them. This CDR3 is 13 amino acids long. Germline V CDR1 and CDR2: LNHDA, SQIVND (reference sequence).

This clonotype appeared once. This rearrangement joins TRBV11-1 to TRBJ2-7, with D perhaps given as TRBD1 or TRBD2 (5 bases each). CDR3 length: 14 amino acids. Trimming cost V 5 bases and J 6 bases, with 17 bases left between them. The germline V gene encodes CDR1 SGHAT and CDR2 FQDESV (reference sequence). The CDR3 coding sequence is TGTGCCAGCAGCGCCGGGACGATCACTTCCGAGCAGTACTTC. It translates to CASSAGTITSEQYF.

This clonotype has ten or more counts. The CDR3 here is CASTGSGGANQPQHF. The CDR3 DNA sequence: TGTGCCAGCACAGGCTCCGGGGGCGCAAATCAGCCCCAGCATTTT. The V and J genes are TRBV6-1 and TRBJ1-5, with D perhaps TRBD1 (6 bases). The V gene's germline CDR1 is MNHNS and CDR2 SASEGT. This CDR3 has 15 residues. Between the trimmed V and J ends, which lost 7 bases and 4 bases, there was a span of 17 bases.

V and J are TRBV4-1 and TRBJ2-7; 9 nucleotides match TRBD1. Germline V gene sequence: CDR1 MGHRA, CDR2 YSYEKL. V trimming: 6 bases; J trimming: 6 bases; junction bases outside the gene matches: 9. The CDR3 runs 14 residues. CDR3 sequence (DNA): TGCGCCAGCAGGAAGGACAGGGGACACTGCGAGCAGTACTTC. This codes for CASRKDRGHCEQYF.

This clonotype was found many times. The rearrangement joins TRBV30 to TRBJ2-3; D gene ambiguous. Between the trimmed V and J ends, which lost 1 base and 2 bases, there was a span of 7 bases. The CDR3 has 13 amino acids. From germline, CDR1 is GTSNPN and CDR2 SVGIG (reference sequence). The CDR3 sequence is CAWSDQSTDTQYF. For the CDR3, the DNA is TGTGCCTGGAGTGATCAGTCCACAGATACGCAGTATTTT. The variable domain in full, with the rest retrieved from reference TRBV30 and TRBJ2-3, is SQTIHQWPATLVQPVGSPLSLECTVEGTSNPNLYWYRQAAGRGLQLLFYSVGIGQISSEVPQNLSASRPQDRQFILSSKKLLLSDSGFYLCAWSDQSTDTQYFGPGTRLTVL.

This clonotype was detected ten times or more. The chain uses TRBV30 and TRBJ2-5; D gene unclear. Per germline, CDR1 GTSNPN and CDR2 SVGIG (reference sequence). This CDR3 region has 18 residues. Trimming pared 1 base from V and 2 bases from J, leaving 23 bases between. CDR3 residues: CAWSGRSTKAALQETQYF. The DNA of the CDR3 is TGTGCCTGGAGTGGCCGCTCAACTAAAGCCGCCCTACAAGAGACCCAGTACTTC.

The rearrangement joins TRBV9 to TRBJ1-5; D may be TRBD1 (6 bases). V was trimmed by 0 bases and J by 4 bases, leaving 17 bases between them. Germline-derived CDR1 and CDR2 are SGDLS and YYNGEE. This CDR3 spans 17 amino acids. This CDR3 is CASSVGDGGGLNQPQHF. CDR3 DNA sequence: TGTGCCAGCAGCGTAGGGGATGGAGGGGGACTTAATCAGCCCCAGCATTTT. The full variable domain, its missing parts supplied by reference TRBV9 and TRBJ1-5, is DSGVTQTPKHLITATGQRVTLRCSPRSGDLSVYWYQQSLDQGLQFLIQYYNGEERAKGNILERFSAQQFPDLHSELNLSSLELGDSALYFCASSVGDGGGLNQPQHFGDGTRLSIL.

This clonotype showed up just a few times. The chain links TRBV6-1 to TRBJ2-2, with 9 nucleotides matching TRBD2. Germline CDR1 is MNHNS and CDR2 is SASEGT. CDR3 length: 16 residues. The V and J ends lost 5 bases and 5 bases, in that order; junction bases with no gene match: 9. The CDR3 nucleotides read TGTGCCAGCAGTCTGGTAGCGGGAGTGGGGACCGGGGAGCTGTTTTTT. It encodes CASSLVAGVGTGELFF.

This clonotype was counted at least ten times. V and J are TRBV30 and TRBJ2-3, with 7 positions matching TRBD1. From germline, CDR1 is GTSNPN and CDR2 SVGIG (reference sequence). This CDR3 contains 13 residues. After removal of 4 bases from V and 0 bases from J, the junction contained 1 base not matched to a gene. The DNA of the CDR3 is TGTGCCTGGAACAGGGGAAGCACAGATACGCAGTATTTT. This encodes CAWNRGSTDTQYF.

The chain is built from TRBV5-1 and TRBJ1-2, with 8 bases fitting TRBD1. The ends lost 4 bases at V and 4 bases at J; junction bases unmatched: 6. CDR3 size: 14 residues. Germline assignment: CDR1 SGHRS and CDR2 YFSETQ. CDR3 amino acids: CASSNGQGSYGYTF. Written as DNA, the CDR3 is TGCGCCAGCAGCAATGGACAGGGAAGCTATGGCTACACCTTC.

This chain joins TRBV6-4 and TRBJ2-3; D may match TRBD1 or TRBD2 (5 bases each). The CDR3 is 14 residues long. Per germline, CDR1 MRHNA and CDR2 SNTAGT. Trimming stripped 6 bases from V and 2 bases from J, with 12 bases between. CDR3 DNA sequence: TGTGCCAGCAGAGGGCCGGGGCCCACAGATACGCAGTATTTT. Residues: CASRGPGPTDTQYF.

This clonotype was seen more than once but under ten times. The chain has TRBV15 and TRBJ2-7; 9 bases fit TRBD1. In germline, CDR1 is LNHNV, CDR2 YYDKDF (reference sequence). This CDR3 is 15 amino acids long. The J segment lost 4 bases and the V segment lost 1 base, leaving 5 bases of the junction unmatched. The CDR3 bases are TGTGCCACCAGCAGAGCCCGGGACAGGGTTTACGAGCAGTACTTC. Its translation: CATSRARDRVYEQYF.